This T cell receptor beta chain came from a study of CD8 T cells in Susac syndrome. Study-level results: It was in TEMRA cells and active patients that Susac CD8+ clonal expansion peaked.

To note about this clonotype: Its target is not known.

The length of the CDR3 is 17 residues. Germline CDR1 LGHNA, CDR2 YNFKEQ. V lost 1 base to trimming and J lost 5 bases; unmatched junction nucleotides: 4. RNA totalling about 0.45 to 1 ug underwent reverse transcription with random hexamers. TCRdb re-called the immunoSEQ multiplex PCR reads with MiXCR, one entry per CDR3 protein. In the table there are 150,000 to 200,000 distinct CDR3 sequences, approximately 95% of which are singletons. The rearrangement joins TRBV4-2 to TRBJ2-2; TRBD2 matches at 13 bases. The receptor was derived from a human donor with Susac syndrome. Specimen: CD8+ T cells from PBMCs. The CDR3 coding sequence is TGTGCCAGCAGCCAAGTACTAGCGGGGGGGCCAACCGGGGAGCTGTTTTTT. It is translated as CASSQVLAGGPTGELFF.